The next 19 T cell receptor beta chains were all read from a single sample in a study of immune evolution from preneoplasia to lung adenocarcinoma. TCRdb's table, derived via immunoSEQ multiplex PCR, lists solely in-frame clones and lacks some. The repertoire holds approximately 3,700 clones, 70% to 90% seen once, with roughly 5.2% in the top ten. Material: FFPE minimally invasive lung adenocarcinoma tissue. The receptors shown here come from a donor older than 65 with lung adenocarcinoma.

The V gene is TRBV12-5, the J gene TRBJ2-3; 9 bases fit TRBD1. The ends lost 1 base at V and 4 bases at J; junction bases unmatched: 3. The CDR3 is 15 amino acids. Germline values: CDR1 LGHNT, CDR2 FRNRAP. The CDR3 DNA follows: TGTGCTAGTGGTTTGGACAGGGGGCCGTCAGATACGCAGTATTTT. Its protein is CASGLDRGPSDTQYF.

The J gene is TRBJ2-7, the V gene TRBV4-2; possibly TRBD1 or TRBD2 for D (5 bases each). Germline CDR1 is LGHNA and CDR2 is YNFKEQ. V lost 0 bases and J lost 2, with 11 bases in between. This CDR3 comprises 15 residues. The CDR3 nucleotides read TGTGCCAGCAGCCAAGAGGGGACCTCCGCCTACGAGCAGTACTTC. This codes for CASSQEGTSAYEQYF.

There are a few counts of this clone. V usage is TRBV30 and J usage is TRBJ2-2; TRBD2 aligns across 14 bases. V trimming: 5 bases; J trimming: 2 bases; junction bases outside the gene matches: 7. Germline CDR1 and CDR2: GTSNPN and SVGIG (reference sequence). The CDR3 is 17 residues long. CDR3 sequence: CAWGPGLAGVNTGELFF. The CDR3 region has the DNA TGTGCCTGGGGCCCGGGACTAGCGGGAGTAAACACCGGGGAGCTGTTTTTT.

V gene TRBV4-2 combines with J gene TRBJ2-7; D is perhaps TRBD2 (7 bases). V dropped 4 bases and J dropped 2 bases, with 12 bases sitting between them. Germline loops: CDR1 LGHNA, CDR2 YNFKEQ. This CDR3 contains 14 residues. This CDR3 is CASSRGGAAYEQYF. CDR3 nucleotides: TGTGCCAGCAGCCGGGGGGGGGCGGCCTACGAGCAGTACTTC.

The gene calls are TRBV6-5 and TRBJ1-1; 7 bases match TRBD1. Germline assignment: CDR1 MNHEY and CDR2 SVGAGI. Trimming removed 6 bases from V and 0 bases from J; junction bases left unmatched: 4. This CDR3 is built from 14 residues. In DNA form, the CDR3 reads TGTGCCAGCAGGGGGACAGAGATGAACACTGAAGCTTTCTTT. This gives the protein CASRGTEMNTEAFF.

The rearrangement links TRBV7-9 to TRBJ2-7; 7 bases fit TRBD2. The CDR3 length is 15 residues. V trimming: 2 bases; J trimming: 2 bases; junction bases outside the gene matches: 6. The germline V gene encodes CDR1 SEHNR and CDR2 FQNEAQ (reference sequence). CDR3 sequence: CASSLMVGGTYEQYF. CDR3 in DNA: TGTGCCAGCAGCTTAATGGTCGGGGGGACCTACGAGCAGTACTTC.

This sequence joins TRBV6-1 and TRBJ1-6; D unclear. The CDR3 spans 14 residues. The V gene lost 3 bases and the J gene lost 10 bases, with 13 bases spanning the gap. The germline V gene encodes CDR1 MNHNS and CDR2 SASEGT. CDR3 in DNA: TGTGCCAGCAGTGAGTCCGAGGCGGGCTCACCCCTCCACTTT. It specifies CASSESEAGSPLHF.

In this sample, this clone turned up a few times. CDR3 DNA: TGTGCCAGCAGCACGGAAGGGAGGTATGGAAACACCATATATTTT. Its protein product is CASSTEGRYGNTIYF. The V and J genes are TRBV9 and TRBJ1-3; D gene uncertain. Trimming took off 4 bases at V and 3 bases at J, with 14 bases between the two ends. The CDR3 length is 15 residues. Germline CDR1 SGDLS, CDR2 YYNGEE.

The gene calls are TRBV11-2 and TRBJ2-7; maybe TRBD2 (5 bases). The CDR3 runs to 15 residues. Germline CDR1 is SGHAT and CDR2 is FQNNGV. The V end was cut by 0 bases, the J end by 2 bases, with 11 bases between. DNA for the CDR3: TGTGCCAGCAGCTTAGAGGACTCCCCGACCTACGAGCAGTACTTC. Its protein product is CASSLEDSPTYEQYF.

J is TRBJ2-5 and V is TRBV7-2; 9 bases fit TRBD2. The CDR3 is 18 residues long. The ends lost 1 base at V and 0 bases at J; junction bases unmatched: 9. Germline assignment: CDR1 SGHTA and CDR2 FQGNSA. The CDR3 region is CASSLEVAAGGYQETQYF. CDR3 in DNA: TGTGCCAGCAGCTTAGAGGTGGCGGCGGGAGGGTACCAAGAGACCCAGTACTTC.

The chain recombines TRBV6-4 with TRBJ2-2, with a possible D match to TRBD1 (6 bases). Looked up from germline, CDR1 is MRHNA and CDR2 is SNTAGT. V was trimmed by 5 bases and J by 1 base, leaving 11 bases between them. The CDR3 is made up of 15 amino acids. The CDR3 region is CASSRQAQNTGELFF. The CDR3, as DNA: TGTGCCAGCAGTAGACAGGCCCAGAACACCGGGGAGCTGTTTTTT.

CDR3: CASSHTRTGGQDYGYTF. The CDR3 bases are TGTGCCAGCAGCCACACCCGCACCGGGGGGCAAGATTATGGCTACACCTTC. V usage is TRBV12-1 and J usage is TRBJ1-2. TRBV12-1 represents a pseudogene. This CDR3 contains 17 residues.

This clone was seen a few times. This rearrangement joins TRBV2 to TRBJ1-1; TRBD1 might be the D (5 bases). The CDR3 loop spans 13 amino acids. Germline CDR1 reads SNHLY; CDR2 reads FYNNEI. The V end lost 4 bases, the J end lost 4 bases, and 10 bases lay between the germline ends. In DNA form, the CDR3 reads TGTGCCAGCAGTGTCCGGGGGATCACTGAAGCTTTCTTT. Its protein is CASSVRGITEAFF.

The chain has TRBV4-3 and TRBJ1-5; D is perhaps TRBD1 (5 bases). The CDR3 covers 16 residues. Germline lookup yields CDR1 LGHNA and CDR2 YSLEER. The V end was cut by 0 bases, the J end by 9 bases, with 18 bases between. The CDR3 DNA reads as TGCGCCAGCAGCCAAGATCTCGGGACTGCCAGAGGGCCCCAGCATTTT. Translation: CASSQDLGTARGPQHF.

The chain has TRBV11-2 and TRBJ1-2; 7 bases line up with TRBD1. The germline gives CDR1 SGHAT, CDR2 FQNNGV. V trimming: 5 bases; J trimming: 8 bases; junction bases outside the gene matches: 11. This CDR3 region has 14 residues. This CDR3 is CASSIKQGPLGYTF. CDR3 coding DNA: TGTGCCAGCAGCATTAAACAGGGGCCCCTAGGCTACACCTTC.

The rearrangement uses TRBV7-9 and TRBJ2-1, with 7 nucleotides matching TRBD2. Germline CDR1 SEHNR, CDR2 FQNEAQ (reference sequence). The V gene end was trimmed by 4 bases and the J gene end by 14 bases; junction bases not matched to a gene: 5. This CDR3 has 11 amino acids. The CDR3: CASSSQREEFF. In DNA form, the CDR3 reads TGTGCCAGCAGCTCACAACGGGAGGAGTTCTTC.

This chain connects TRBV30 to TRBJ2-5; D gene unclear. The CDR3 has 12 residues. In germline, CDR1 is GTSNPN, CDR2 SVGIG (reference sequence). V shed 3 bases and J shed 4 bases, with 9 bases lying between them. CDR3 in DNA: TGTGCCTGGAGCCCTCCAGGAGAGACCCAGTACTTC. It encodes CAWSPPGETQYF. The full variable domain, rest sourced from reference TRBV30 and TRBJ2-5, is SQTIHQWPATLVQPVGSPLSLECTVEGTSNPNLYWYRQAAGRGLQLLFYSVGIGQISSEVPQNLSASRPQDRQFILSSKKLLLSDSGFYLCAWSPPGETQYFGPGTRLLVL.

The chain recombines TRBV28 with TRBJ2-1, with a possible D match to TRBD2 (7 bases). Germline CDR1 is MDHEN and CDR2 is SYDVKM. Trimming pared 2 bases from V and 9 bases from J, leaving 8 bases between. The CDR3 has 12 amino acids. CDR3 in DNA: TGTGCCAGCAGTTTAGCGGGGGCTGAGCAGTTCTTC. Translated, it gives CASSLAGAEQFF.

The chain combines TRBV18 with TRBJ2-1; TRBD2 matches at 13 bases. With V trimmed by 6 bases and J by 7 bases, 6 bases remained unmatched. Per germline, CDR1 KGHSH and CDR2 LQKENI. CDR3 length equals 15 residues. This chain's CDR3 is CASSPGLAGRNEQFF. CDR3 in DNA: TGTGCCAGCTCGCCGGGACTAGCGGGACGGAATGAGCAGTTCTTC.